The clone carrying this TCR beta chain was observed at least ten times. The target antigen is unknown. The data were obtained in a study of early T cells in non-severe SARS-CoV-2 infection. Broader study findings: Reliance on VDJdb matching favored anti-spike CD8 responses; private and CD4 specificities were missed.

Germline V gives CDR1 ENHRY, CDR2 SYGVKD. The CDR3 loop spans 13 amino acids. V lost 2 bases and J 8 bases, leaving 12 bases between the germline ends. Individual cDNA molecules received unique molecular identifiers. TCRdb independently ran MiXCR on the 5' RACE reads; one entry per CDR3 protein. The sample has tens of thousands of distinct CDR3 sequences; more than 12% are singletons. The chain is built from TRBV10-3 and TRBJ1-1; D not certain. The TCR originated in an adult who was a healthcare worker with PCR-confirmed SARS-CoV-2 infection or an uninfected control (not recorded which). Sequencing was performed on whole blood. The chain's CDR3 is CAISEEYEAEAFF. The CDR3 DNA reads as TGTGCCATCAGTGAGGAGTATGAGGCGGAAGCTTTCTTT.